The rows below give T cell receptor beta chains drawn from one sample of a study of control samples from healthy donors and cancer patients. Libraries were prepared by immunoSEQ multiplex PCR; TCRdb keeps only in-frame clonotypes and omits some of them. The repertoire holds roughly 130,000 clones, with just over 90% as singletons. The sequenced sample was PBMCs. All receptors come from a man over 45 with head and neck cancer. Both conserved end residues are part of each CDR3. A D gene is named only where the DNA matches it firmly. Rows give clone size only sometimes, using once, few, many, or a class for an expanded clone.

clone_size: -; d_call: -; j_call: TRBJ1-4; v_call: TRBV5-1; cdr3_nt: TGCGCCAGCAGTCGGACAGTCGCTAGCCCTAATGAAAAACTGTTTTTT; cdr3_aa: CASSRTVASPNEKLFF
clone_size: -; d_call: TRBD1; j_call: TRBJ1-5; v_call: TRBV6-5; cdr3_nt: TGTGCCAGCAGCCGAGACAGGGTTCAGCCCCAGCATTTT; cdr3_aa: CASSRDRVQPQHF
clone_size: -; d_call: TRBD1; j_call: TRBJ1-1; v_call: TRBV5-6; cdr3_nt: TGTGCCAGCAGCCTTGAATTGGGGGACAGGGGCTTCACTGAAGCTTTCTTT; cdr3_aa: CASSLELGDRGFTEAFF
clone_size: -; d_call: TRBD1; j_call: TRBJ1-5; v_call: TRBV28; cdr3_nt: TGTGCCAGCAGTCCCTACAGGGGAAACAATCAGCCCCAGCATTTT; cdr3_aa: CASSPYRGNNQPQHF
clone_size: -; d_call: -; j_call: TRBJ2-7; v_call: TRBV9; cdr3_nt: TGTGCCAGCAGCTTCTCGGGGAGAAACGAGCAGTACTTC; cdr3_aa: CASSFSGRNEQYF
clone_size: few; d_call: -; j_call: TRBJ1-1; v_call: TRBV6-5; cdr3_nt: TGTGCCAGCAGCCCCGGTAGGGGGACTGAAGCTTTCTTT; cdr3_aa: CASSPGRGTEAFF
clone_size: -; d_call: -; j_call: TRBJ2-7; v_call: TRBV12-3/TRBV12-4; cdr3_nt: TGTGCCAGCAGTTTTGTGACCTACGAGCAGTACTTC; cdr3_aa: CASSFVTYEQYF
clone_size: -; d_call: -; j_call: TRBJ2-7; v_call: TRBV11-3; cdr3_nt: TGTGCCAGCAGCTTAGGGGCCTGGGCTCCGGCCTACGAGCAGTACTTC; cdr3_aa: CASSLGAWAPAYEQYF
clone_size: -; d_call: -; j_call: TRBJ1-1; v_call: TRBV7-3; cdr3_nt: TGTGCCAGCAGCTCGACAGTGAACACTGAAGCTTTCTTT; cdr3_aa: CASSSTVNTEAFF
clone_size: -; d_call: TRBD1; j_call: TRBJ1-5; v_call: TRBV5-6; cdr3_nt: TGTGCCAGCAGCTTGAGGGCAGGGGGCGCCAGCAATCAGCCCCAGCATTTT; cdr3_aa: CASSLRAGGASNQPQHF
clone_size: -; d_call: -; j_call: TRBJ2-7; v_call: TRBV23-1; cdr3_nt: TGCGCCAGCAGCACACAGGGTAGCTCCTACGAGCAGTACTTC; cdr3_aa: CASSTQGSSYEQYF
clone_size: -; d_call: -; j_call: TRBJ2-7; v_call: TRBV7-6; cdr3_nt: TGTGCCAGCAGCCCCCTCCCAGGGACGGATGAGCAGTACTTC; cdr3_aa: CASSPLPGTDEQYF
clone_size: -; d_call: -; j_call: TRBJ1-6; v_call: TRBV6-5; cdr3_nt: TGTGCCTCCTCTGCTGGACCGTATAATTCACCCCTCCACTTT; cdr3_aa: CASSAGPYNSPLHF
clone_size: -; d_call: -; j_call: TRBJ1-4; v_call: TRBV29-1; cdr3_nt: TGCAGCGTTGGGACCGCCTTTAATGAAAAACTGTTTTTT; cdr3_aa: CSVGTAFNEKLFF
clone_size: -; d_call: -; j_call: TRBJ2-2; v_call: TRBV30; cdr3_nt: TGTGCCTGGAGTCGACAGAACACCGGGGAGCTGTTTTTT; cdr3_aa: CAWSRQNTGELFF
clone_size: -; d_call: TRBD1; j_call: TRBJ2-1; v_call: TRBV18; cdr3_nt: TGTGCCAGCTCACCTTACCGAAAGCCGGAGACAGGGAGCGACAATGAGCAGTTCTTC; cdr3_aa: CASSPYRKPETGSDNEQFF
clone_size: -; d_call: -; j_call: TRBJ1-4; v_call: TRBV19; cdr3_nt: TGTGCCAGTAGCTTGGGGCTCGGAGAAAAACTGTTTTTT; cdr3_aa: CASSLGLGEKLFF
clone_size: -; d_call: -; j_call: TRBJ1-1; v_call: TRBV11-2; cdr3_nt: TGTGCCAGCAGCTTAATTGAAATGAACACTGAAGCTTTCTTT; cdr3_aa: CASSLIEMNTEAFF
clone_size: -; d_call: -; j_call: TRBJ2-3; v_call: TRBV7-9; cdr3_nt: TGTGCCAGCAGCTTAACGGGGACGGCAGATACGCAGTATTTT; cdr3_aa: CASSLTGTADTQYF
clone_size: once; d_call: -; j_call: TRBJ1-4; v_call: TRBV7-8; cdr3_nt: TGTGCCAGCAGCCCCGACCGGCCTCGAGGCGAAAAACTGTTTTTT; cdr3_aa: CASSPDRPRGEKLFF
clone_size: -; d_call: -; j_call: TRBJ1-6; v_call: TRBV7-9; cdr3_nt: TGTGCCAGCAGCTTAGGGGACGGGGGGAGCTCCTATAATTCACCCCTCCACTTT; cdr3_aa: CASSLGDGGSSYNSPLHF
clone_size: -; d_call: -; j_call: TRBJ2-4; v_call: TRBV5-1; cdr3_nt: TGCGCCAGCAGCTTGGACGGGGCTTTAGCCAAAAACATTCAGTACTTC; cdr3_aa: CASSLDGALAKNIQYF
clone_size: -; d_call: TRBD1; j_call: TRBJ2-5; v_call: TRBV27; cdr3_nt: TGTGCCAGCAGTCCAACGGGACAGAGAAGAGTAACCCAGTACTTC; cdr3_aa: CASSPTGQRRVTQYF
clone_size: -; d_call: -; j_call: TRBJ1-3; v_call: TRBV18; cdr3_nt: TGTGCCAGCTCACCGTCATACGGTCCTGGAAACACCATATATTTT; cdr3_aa: CASSPSYGPGNTIYF
clone_size: -; d_call: -; j_call: TRBJ1-1; v_call: TRBV29-1; cdr3_nt: TGCAGCGTTGGTGGGGCGGCCACTGAAGCTTTCTTT; cdr3_aa: CSVGGAATEAFF
clone_size: -; d_call: -; j_call: TRBJ1-1; v_call: TRBV10-2; cdr3_nt: TGCGCCAGCAGTGGGAGGGGCATGAACACTGAAGCTTTCTTT; cdr3_aa: CASSGRGMNTEAFF
clone_size: -; d_call: -; j_call: TRBJ1-5; v_call: TRBV6-5; cdr3_nt: TGTGCCAGCAGTTCAACTTCAGGGGCCAAGTCCCAGCATTTT; cdr3_aa: CASSSTSGAKSQHF
clone_size: -; d_call: -; j_call: TRBJ1-2; v_call: TRBV30; cdr3_nt: TGTGCCTGGGGAGGAATTAACTATGGCTACACCTTC; cdr3_aa: CAWGGINYGYTF
clone_size: -; d_call: -; j_call: TRBJ2-4; v_call: TRBV27; cdr3_nt: TGTGCCAGCAGTTCCAGGGCCCTTGCCCAAAACATTCAGTACTTC; cdr3_aa: CASSSRALAQNIQYF
clone_size: -; d_call: TRBD1; j_call: TRBJ1-1; v_call: TRBV4-1; cdr3_nt: TGCGCCAGCAGCCAAGATTGGGGACAGATGAACACTGAAGCTTTCTTT; cdr3_aa: CASSQDWGQMNTEAFF
clone_size: -; d_call: -; j_call: TRBJ1-4; v_call: TRBV4-2; cdr3_nt: TGTGCCAGCAGCCAAGTAGCGAACGGACTTAATGAAAAACTGTTTTTT; cdr3_aa: CASSQVANGLNEKLFF
clone_size: -; d_call: TRBD1; j_call: TRBJ1-2; v_call: TRBV4-3; cdr3_nt: TGCGCCAGCAGCCAAGGGGCAGGGGGGAACTATGGCTACACCTTC; cdr3_aa: CASSQGAGGNYGYTF
clone_size: -; d_call: -; j_call: TRBJ1-3; v_call: TRBV30; cdr3_nt: TGTGCCTGGACCCCGGGCGGCTCTGGAAACACCATATATTTT; cdr3_aa: CAWTPGGSGNTIYF
clone_size: -; d_call: -; j_call: TRBJ1-2; v_call: TRBV5-6; cdr3_nt: TGTGCCAGCAGCCCCAGAGGTTGGGGGTACTATGGCTACACCTTC; cdr3_aa: CASSPRGWGYYGYTF
clone_size: -; d_call: -; j_call: TRBJ2-2; v_call: TRBV3-1/TRBV3-2; cdr3_nt: TGTGCCAGCAGCCTACCGGGGACGGCCGGGGAGCTGTTTTTT; cdr3_aa: CASSLPGTAGELFF
clone_size: -; d_call: -; j_call: TRBJ1-6; v_call: TRBV7-3; cdr3_nt: TGTGCCAGCAGCTTAGGGGCGGCTAATAATTCACCCCTCCACTTT; cdr3_aa: CASSLGAANNSPLHF
clone_size: -; d_call: -; j_call: TRBJ2-5; v_call: TRBV18; cdr3_nt: TGTGCCAGCTCTCCCTCGGGGGAGACCCAGTACTTC; cdr3_aa: CASSPSGETQYF
clone_size: -; d_call: -; j_call: TRBJ1-1; v_call: TRBV6-6; cdr3_nt: TGTGCCAGCAACCTTGCAGGCAACACTGAAGCTTTCTTT; cdr3_aa: CASNLAGNTEAFF
clone_size: -; d_call: TRBD1; j_call: TRBJ2-4; v_call: TRBV5-5; cdr3_nt: TGTGCCAGCAGCACGACAGGGGCCAAAAACATTCAGTACTTC; cdr3_aa: CASSTTGAKNIQYF
clone_size: once; d_call: -; j_call: TRBJ2-5; v_call: TRBV5-1; cdr3_nt: TGCGCCAGCAGCTTGGAGGACTCCCAAGAGACCCAGTACTTC; cdr3_aa: CASSLEDSQETQYF
clone_size: -; d_call: -; j_call: TRBJ2-7; v_call: TRBV3-1/TRBV3-2; cdr3_nt: TGTGCCAGCAGCCAAGCCCGCTACGAGCAGTACTTC; cdr3_aa: CASSQARYEQYF
clone_size: -; d_call: TRBD2; j_call: TRBJ2-3; v_call: TRBV3-1/TRBV3-2; cdr3_nt: TGTGCCAGCAGCCCCAGCGGGGGGATAGATACGCAGTATTTT; cdr3_aa: CASSPSGGIDTQYF
clone_size: -; d_call: TRBD1; j_call: TRBJ1-2; v_call: TRBV27; cdr3_nt: TGTGCCAGCAGGGTAACAGGGGGGTCTGGCTACACCTTC; cdr3_aa: CASRVTGGSGYTF
clone_size: -; d_call: TRBD2; j_call: TRBJ2-5; v_call: TRBV5-4; cdr3_nt: TGTGCCAGCAGCTCCTCAGCGGGGGGCCCTCAAGAGACCCAGTACTTC; cdr3_aa: CASSSSAGGPQETQYF
clone_size: -; d_call: TRBD1; j_call: TRBJ1-1; v_call: TRBV3-1/TRBV3-2; cdr3_nt: TGTGCCAGCAGCCCCTGGACAGGGCTCATGAACACTGAAGCTTTCTTT; cdr3_aa: CASSPWTGLMNTEAFF
clone_size: -; d_call: -; j_call: TRBJ1-5; v_call: TRBV4-2; cdr3_nt: TGTGCCAGCAGCCAAGAATGGCAGTATCAGCCCCAGCATTTT; cdr3_aa: CASSQEWQYQPQHF
clone_size: -; d_call: -; j_call: TRBJ2-6; v_call: TRBV28; cdr3_nt: TGTGCCAGCAGTCCCACGTTCGGGGCCAACGTCCTGACTTTC; cdr3_aa: CASSPTFGANVLTF
clone_size: -; d_call: -; j_call: TRBJ1-1; v_call: TRBV18; cdr3_nt: TGTGCCAGCTCACCGACGGCAATGAACACTGAAGCTTTCTTT; cdr3_aa: CASSPTAMNTEAFF
clone_size: -; d_call: -; j_call: TRBJ2-1; v_call: TRBV5-1; cdr3_nt: TGCGCCAGCAGCGGAGGGACCGGGACCTACAATGAGCAGTTCTTC; cdr3_aa: CASSGGTGTYNEQFF
clone_size: -; d_call: TRBD1; j_call: TRBJ1-5; v_call: TRBV27; cdr3_nt: TGTGCCAGCAGTTCGGACAGGGAACATCAGCCCCAGCATTTT; cdr3_aa: CASSSDREHQPQHF
clone_size: -; d_call: -; j_call: TRBJ1-2; v_call: TRBV5-6; cdr3_nt: TGTGCCAGCAGCTTGGTAGGCTTGCTGGAGTATGGCTACACCTTC; cdr3_aa: CASSLVGLLEYGYTF
clone_size: few; d_call: TRBD2; j_call: TRBJ2-3; v_call: TRBV7-3; cdr3_nt: TGTGCCAGCAGCTTAAAGGGCGGACTAGCCGAGGATACGCAGTATTTT; cdr3_aa: CASSLKGGLAEDTQYF
clone_size: few; d_call: -; j_call: TRBJ1-4; v_call: TRBV4-1; cdr3_nt: TGCGCCAGCAGCCAAGACCGGTCCTACAATGAAAAACTGTTTTTT; cdr3_aa: CASSQDRSYNEKLFF
clone_size: -; d_call: -; j_call: TRBJ2-7; v_call: TRBV10-3; cdr3_nt: TGTGCCATCAGTGGACAGCAGGGGACCTACGAGCAGTACTTC; cdr3_aa: CAISGQQGTYEQYF
clone_size: once; d_call: -; j_call: TRBJ1-4; v_call: TRBV6-5; cdr3_nt: TGTGCCAGCAGTCTGGGGGCACTTAATGAAAAACTGTTTTTT; cdr3_aa: CASSLGALNEKLFF